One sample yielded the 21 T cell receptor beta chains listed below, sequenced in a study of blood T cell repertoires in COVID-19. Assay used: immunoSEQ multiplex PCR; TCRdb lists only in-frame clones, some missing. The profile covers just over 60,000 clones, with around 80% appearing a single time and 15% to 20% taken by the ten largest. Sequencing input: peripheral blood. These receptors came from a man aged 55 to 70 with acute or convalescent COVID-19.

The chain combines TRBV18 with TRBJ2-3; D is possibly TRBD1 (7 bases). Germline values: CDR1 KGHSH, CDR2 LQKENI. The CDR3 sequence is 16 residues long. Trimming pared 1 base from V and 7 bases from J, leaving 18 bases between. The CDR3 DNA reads TGTGCCAGCTCACCACTTCCGGAGGGGGCGAGTAATACGCAGTATTTT. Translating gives CASSPLPEGASNTQYF. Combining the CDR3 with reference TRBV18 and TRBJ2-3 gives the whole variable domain NAGVMQNPRHLVRRRGQEARLRCSPMKGHSHVYWYRQLPEEGLKFMVYLQKENIIDESGMPKERFSAEFPKEGPSILRIQQVVRGDSAAYFCASSPLPEGASNTQYFGPGTRLTVL.

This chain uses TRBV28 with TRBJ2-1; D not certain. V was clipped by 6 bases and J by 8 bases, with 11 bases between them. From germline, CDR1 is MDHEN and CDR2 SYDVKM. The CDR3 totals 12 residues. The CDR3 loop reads CASSLRVDEQFF. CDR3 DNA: TGTGCCAGCAGCCTGAGAGTGGATGAGCAGTTCTTC.

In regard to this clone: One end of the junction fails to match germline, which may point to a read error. The CDR3 loop reads CLGGRTEAFF. CDR3 nucleotide sequence: TGCCTCGGGGGGCGAACTGAAGCTTTCTTT. The rearrangement joins TRBV18 to TRBJ1-1; D might be TRBD1 (6 bases). The germline V gene has CDR1 KGHSH and CDR2 LQKENI. The CDR3 sequence is 10 residues long. Together with reference TRBV18 and TRBJ1-1, the CDR3 gives the full variable domain: NAGVMQNPRHLVRRRGQEARLRCSPMKGHSHVYWYRQLPEEGLKFMVYLQKENIIDESGMPKERFSAEFPKEGPSILRIQQVVRGDSAAYFCLGGRTEAFFGQGTRLTVV.

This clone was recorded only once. The DNA for the CDR3 is TGTGCCACCTCCCCGGGACTAGCGGGAAAAGAGACCCAGTACTTC. Residues: CATSPGLAGKETQYF. The V call is TRBV10-3, the J call TRBJ2-5; 13 positions agree with TRBD2. CDR1 is ENHRY and CDR2 is SYGVKD in the germline V gene. The CDR3 length is 15 residues. After removal of 10 bases from V and 3 bases from J, the junction contained 8 bases not matched to a gene.

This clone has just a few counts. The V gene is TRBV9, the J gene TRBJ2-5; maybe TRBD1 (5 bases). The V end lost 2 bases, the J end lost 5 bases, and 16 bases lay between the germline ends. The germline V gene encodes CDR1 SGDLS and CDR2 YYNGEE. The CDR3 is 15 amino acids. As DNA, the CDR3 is TGTGCCAGCAGCGTCAAAGGGGCAGGAAGGGAGACCCAGTACTTC. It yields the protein CASSVKGAGRETQYF.

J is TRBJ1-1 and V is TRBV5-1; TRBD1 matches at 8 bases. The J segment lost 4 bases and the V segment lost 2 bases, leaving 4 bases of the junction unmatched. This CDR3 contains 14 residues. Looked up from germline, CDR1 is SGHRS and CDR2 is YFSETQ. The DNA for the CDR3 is TGCGCCAGCAGCTTCCGGACAGGGACCACTGAAGCTTTCTTT. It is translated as CASSFRTGTTEAFF.

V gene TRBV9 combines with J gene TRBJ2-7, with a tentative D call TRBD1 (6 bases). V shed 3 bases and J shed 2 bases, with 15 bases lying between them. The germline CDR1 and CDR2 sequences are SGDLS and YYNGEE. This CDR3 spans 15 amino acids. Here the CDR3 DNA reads TGTGCCAGCAGCGCATCCGGGACATCCACCTACGAGCAGTACTTC. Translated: CASSASGTSTYEQYF. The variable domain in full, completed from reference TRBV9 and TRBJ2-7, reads DSGVTQTPKHLITATGQRVTLRCSPRSGDLSVYWYQQSLDQGLQFLIQYYNGEERAKGNILERFSAQQFPDLHSELNLSSLELGDSALYFCASSASGTSTYEQYFGPGTRLTVT.

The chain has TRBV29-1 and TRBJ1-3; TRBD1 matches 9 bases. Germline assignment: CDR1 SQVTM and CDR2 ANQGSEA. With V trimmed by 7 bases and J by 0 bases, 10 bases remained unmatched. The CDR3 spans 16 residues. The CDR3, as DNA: TGCAGCGCTGCCGGGACAGGGTTTACCTCTGGAAACACCATATATTTT. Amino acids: CSAAGTGFTSGNTIYF.

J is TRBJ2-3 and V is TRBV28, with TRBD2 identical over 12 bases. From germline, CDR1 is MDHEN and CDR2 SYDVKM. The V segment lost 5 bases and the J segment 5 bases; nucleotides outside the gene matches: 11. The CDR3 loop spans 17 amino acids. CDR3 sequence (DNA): TGTGCCAGCAGTGGACCAGGACTAGCGGGATGGAAAGATACGCAGTATTTT. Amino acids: CASSGPGLAGWKDTQYF.

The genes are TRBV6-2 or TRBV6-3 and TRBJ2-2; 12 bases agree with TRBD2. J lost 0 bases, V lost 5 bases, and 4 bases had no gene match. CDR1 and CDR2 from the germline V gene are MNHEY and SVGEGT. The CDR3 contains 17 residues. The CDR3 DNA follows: TGTGCCAGCAGTCCACTAGCGGGAGGCGCGAACACCGGGGAGCTGTTTTTT. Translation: CASSPLAGGANTGELFF.

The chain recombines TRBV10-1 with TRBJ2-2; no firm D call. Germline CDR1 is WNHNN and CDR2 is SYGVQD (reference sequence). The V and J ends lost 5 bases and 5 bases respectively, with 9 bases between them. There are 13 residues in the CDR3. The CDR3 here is CASSPEMTGELFF. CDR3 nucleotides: TGCGCCAGCAGTCCCGAGATGACCGGGGAGCTGTTTTTT.

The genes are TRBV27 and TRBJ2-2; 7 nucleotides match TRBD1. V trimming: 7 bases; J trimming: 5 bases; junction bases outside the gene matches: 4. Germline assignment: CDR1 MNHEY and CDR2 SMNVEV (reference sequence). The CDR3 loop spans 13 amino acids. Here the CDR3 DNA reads TGTGCCAGCACTCGGGACAGTACCGGGGAGCTGTTTTTT. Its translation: CASTRDSTGELFF.

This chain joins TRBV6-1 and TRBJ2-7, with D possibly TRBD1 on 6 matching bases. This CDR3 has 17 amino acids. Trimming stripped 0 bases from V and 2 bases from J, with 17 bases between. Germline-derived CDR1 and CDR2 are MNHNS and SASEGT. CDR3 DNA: TGTGCCAGCAGTGAAGCGTCCGGGACACAAGGACCCTACGAGCAGTACTTC. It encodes CASSEASGTQGPYEQYF.

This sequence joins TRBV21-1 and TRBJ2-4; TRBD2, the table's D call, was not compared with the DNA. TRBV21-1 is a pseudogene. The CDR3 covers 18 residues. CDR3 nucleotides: TGTGCCAGCAGCAAAGCGCGTCTAGCGGGGGTAGCCAAAAACATTCAGTACTTC. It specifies CASSKARLAGVAKNIQYF.

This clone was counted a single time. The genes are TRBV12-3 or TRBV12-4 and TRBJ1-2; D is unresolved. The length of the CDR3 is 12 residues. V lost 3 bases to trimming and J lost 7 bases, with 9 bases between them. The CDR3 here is CASSFGPGGYTF. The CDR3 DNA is TGTGCCAGCAGTTTTGGTCCGGGTGGCTACACCTTC.

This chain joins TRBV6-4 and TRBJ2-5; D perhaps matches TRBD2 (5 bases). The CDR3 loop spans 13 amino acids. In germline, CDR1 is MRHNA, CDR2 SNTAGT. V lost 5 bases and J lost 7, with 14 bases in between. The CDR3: CASSYSTRGTQYF. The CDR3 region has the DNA TGTGCCAGCAGTTACAGCACCCGGGGGACCCAGTACTTC.

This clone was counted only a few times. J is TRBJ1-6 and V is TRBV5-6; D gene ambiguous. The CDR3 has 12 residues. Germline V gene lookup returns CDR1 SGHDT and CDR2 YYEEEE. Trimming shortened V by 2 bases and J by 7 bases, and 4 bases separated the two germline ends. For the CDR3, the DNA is TGTGCCAGCAGCTTCTTGAATTCACCCCTCCACTTT. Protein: CASSFLNSPLHF.

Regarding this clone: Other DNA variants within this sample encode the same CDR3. CDR3 in amino acids: CAWGSTGNSPLHF. In DNA, the CDR3 is TGTGCCTGGGGATCAACAGGGAATTCACCCCTCCACTTT. The J gene is TRBJ1-6, the V gene TRBV30; D possibly corresponds to TRBD1 (6 bases). CDR3 size: 13 residues. With 5 bases removed from V and 7 bases from J, the gap between germline ends came to 12 bases. Germline V gene lookup returns CDR1 GTSNPN and CDR2 SVGIG (reference sequence).

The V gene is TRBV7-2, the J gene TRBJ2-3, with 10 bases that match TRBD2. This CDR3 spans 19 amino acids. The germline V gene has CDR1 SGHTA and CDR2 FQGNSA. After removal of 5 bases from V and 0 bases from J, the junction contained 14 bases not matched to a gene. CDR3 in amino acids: CASSPDRPLAGVSTDTQYF. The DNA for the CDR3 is TGTGCCAGCAGCCCGGACAGACCTCTAGCGGGGGTTAGCACAGATACGCAGTATTTT. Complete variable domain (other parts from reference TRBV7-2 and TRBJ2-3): GAGVSQSPSNKVTEKGKDVELRCDPISGHTALYWYRQSLGQGLEFLIYFQGNSAPDKSGLPSDRFSAERTGGSVSTLTIQRTQQEDSAVYLCASSPDRPLAGVSTDTQYFGPGTRLTVL.

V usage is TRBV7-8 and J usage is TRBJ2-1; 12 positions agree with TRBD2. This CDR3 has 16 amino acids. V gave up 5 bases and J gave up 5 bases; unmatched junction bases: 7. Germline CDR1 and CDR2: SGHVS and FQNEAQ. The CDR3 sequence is CASSILAGGVHNEQFF. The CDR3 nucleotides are TGTGCCAGCAGCATACTAGCGGGAGGTGTCCACAATGAGCAGTTCTTC.

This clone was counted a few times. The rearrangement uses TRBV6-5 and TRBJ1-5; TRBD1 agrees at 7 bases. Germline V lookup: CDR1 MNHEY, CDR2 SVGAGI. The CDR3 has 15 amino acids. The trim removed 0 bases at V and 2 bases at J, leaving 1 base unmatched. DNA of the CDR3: TGTGCCAGCAGTTACTCCACAGGGGGCAATCAGCCCCAGCATTTT. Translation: CASSYSTGGNQPQHF.